The clone carrying this T cell receptor (beta chain) has just one count. Sequencing used immunoSEQ multiplex PCR; TCRdb keeps in-frame clones, though not all of them. The sample has roughly 63,000 clones, roughly four fifths seen once. The data belong to a study of OX40 agonist ivuxolimab in advanced cancers. Overall study context: Patients with hepatocellular carcinoma, melanoma, renal cell or head and neck cancer made up the dose-escalation patients.

Germline CDR1 and CDR2: MDHEN and SYDVKM. J lost 2 bases, V lost 4 bases, and 4 bases had no gene match. This CDR3 region has 15 residues. The chain has TRBV28 and TRBJ2-5; 10 bases match TRBD2. The source is an adult with an advanced solid tumor such as melanoma, head and neck, liver or kidney cancer. The sequencing used CD4+ or CD8+ T cells sorted from blood, collected in a trial of the OX40 agonist ivuxolimab. CDR3 protein: CASSSPSGGQETQYF. CDR3 nucleotides: TGTGCCAGCAGTTCCCCTAGCGGGGGTCAAGAGACCCAGTACTTC.